This record covers a single TCR beta chain. PBMCs stemmed from more than 7.5 ml fresh peripheral blood. RNA transcripts yielded amplified TCR beta CDR3 regions. Initially, a first-round RT-PCR of the TCR CDR3 employed the HTBI primer set. TCRdb used MiXCR to reprocess the multiplex PCR reads, holding one entry per CDR3 protein. The table records hundreds of thousands of distinct CDR3 sequences, about 38% of them present only once. The CDR3 length is 16 residues. Germline assignment: CDR1 SEHNR and CDR2 FQNEAQ (reference sequence). With 4 bases clipped from V and 1 base from J, the junction kept 7 bases outside the gene matches. This entry is derived from a study of T cells in Graves' hyperthyroidism and ophthalmopathy.

The sequence was collected from a man aged 18-30 years with Graves' hyperthyroidism. The sequenced sample consisted of blood. The rearrangement joins TRBV7-9 to TRBJ2-5; 9 bases are shared with TRBD2. The CDR3 bases are TGTGCCAGCAGCTCCGTAGCGGGGGATTTCCAAGAGACCCAGTACTTC. This encodes CASSSVAGDFQETQYF.